One sample yielded the 17 T cell receptor beta chains listed below, sequenced in a study of CD8 T cells in ankylosing spondylitis. Overall study findings and caveats: About 8 highly homologous variants formed a TCR beta motif that appeared characteristic of ankylosing spondylitis blood.

Using its own MiXCR run on the 5' RACE reads, TCRdb lists one record per CDR3 protein. The data show some 800,000 distinct CDR3 sequences, with 10% to 15% seen just once and under 0.6% held by the top ten. Their cognate antigens are unknown. Sequenced: blood, either unsorted or a sorted T cell fraction (not recorded which). Receptors originate from a male donor with ankylosing spondylitis.

The rearrangement uses TRBV30 and TRBJ2-1; weak D call: TRBD1 (6 bases). Germline V gives CDR1 GTSNPN, CDR2 SVGIG (reference sequence). The CDR3 totals 13 residues. Trimming removed 1 base at V and 14 bases at J, with 18 bases between. The CDR3 DNA sequence: TGTGCCTGGAGTGACTATATACAGGGTACGGAGTTCTTC. Amino acid sequence: CAWSDYIQGTEFF. Filled out from reference TRBV30 and TRBJ2-1, the complete variable domain reads SQTIHQWPATLVQPVGSPLSLECTVEGTSNPNLYWYRQAAGRGLQLLFYSVGIGQISSEVPQNLSASRPQDRQFILSSKKLLLSDSGFYLCAWSDYIQGTEFFGPGTRLTVL.

This clonotype was observed at least ten times. The V gene is TRBV2, the J gene TRBJ2-7; 7 bases agree with TRBD1. Trimming removed 4 bases from V and 3 bases from J; junction bases left unmatched: 0. The germline CDR1 and CDR2 sequences are SNHLY and FYNNEI. The CDR3 loop spans 12 amino acids. CDR3 protein: CASSGQGYEQYF. The CDR3 nucleotides are TGTGCCAGCAGTGGACAGGGCTACGAGCAGTACTTC.

The chain links TRBV20-1 to TRBJ1-5; the match to TRBD1 covers 7 bases. CDR3 size: 14 residues. CDR1 is DFQATT and CDR2 is SNEGSKA in the germline V gene (reference sequence). Trimming at V came to 1 base and at J to 9 bases, leaving 9 bases not matched to a gene. As DNA, the CDR3 is TGCAGTGCTAGAGCCGGACAGGCGGCATTGCCCCAGCATTTT. Its translation: CSARAGQAALPQHF.

This clonotype was found a few times. V is TRBV4-2 and J is TRBJ2-5; D may be TRBD1 or TRBD2 (7 bases each). The CDR3 sequence is 15 residues long. V was shortened by 0 bases and J by 4 bases, with 12 bases between the two germline ends. Germline CDR1 and CDR2: LGHNA and YNFKEQ. CDR3 sequence: CASSQDRGEGETQYF. CDR3 DNA: TGTGCCAGCAGCCAAGACAGGGGGGAGGGAGAGACCCAGTACTTC.

A few counts support this clonotype. V is TRBV4-3 and J is TRBJ2-6, with a possible D match to TRBD1 (6 bases). The V gene's germline CDR1 is LGHNA and CDR2 YSLEER. The V gene lost 1 base and the J gene lost 2 bases, with 12 bases spanning the gap. This CDR3 is built from 17 residues. The DNA for the CDR3 is TGCGCCAGCAGCCAAGCGACACAGGGTGCTGGGGCCAACGTCCTGACTTTC. Translation: CASSQATQGAGANVLTF.

This clonotype was found a few times. This chain joins TRBV15 and TRBJ1-5, with TRBD1 as a possible D gene (5 bases). The V gene's germline CDR1 is LNHNV and CDR2 YYDKDF (reference sequence). Trimming took 1 base from V and 6 from J, leaving 7 bases between them. The CDR3 totals 13 residues. The CDR3 DNA is TGTGCCACCAGCAGAGGGGGCGGTCAGCCCCAGCATTTT. Translation: CATSRGGGQPQHF. Full variable domain (remainder filled in from reference TRBV15 and TRBJ1-5): DAMVIQNPRYQVTQFGKPVTLSCSQTLNHNVMYWYQQKSSQAPKLLFHYYDKDFNNEADTPDNFQSRRPNTSFCFLDIRSPGLGDTAMYLCATSRGGGQPQHFGDGTRLSIL.

The chain carries TRBV6-1 and TRBJ2-5; D may be TRBD1 or TRBD2 (6 bases each). Per germline, CDR1 MNHNS and CDR2 SASEGT. Trimming removed 7 bases at V and 6 bases at J, with 18 bases between. The CDR3 runs 14 residues. The CDR3 protein is CASTHEGGAKTQYF. The CDR3 nucleotides are TGTGCCAGCACCCACGAGGGGGGCGCGAAGACCCAGTACTTC.

The rearrangement joins TRBV18 to TRBJ2-3; 12 nucleotides agree with TRBD2. The CDR3 contains 19 residues. V shed 2 bases and J 2 bases; nucleotides not matched to a gene: 11. The germline V gene encodes CDR1 KGHSH and CDR2 LQKENI. The chain's CDR3 is CASSPVTSGGLGDTDTQYF. The CDR3 DNA sequence: TGTGCCAGCTCACCAGTGACTAGCGGGGGTCTGGGGGACACAGATACGCAGTATTTT.

A single count supports this clonotype. The CDR3 protein is CASRLTSSYTQYF. The DNA for the CDR3 is TGTGCCAGCAGGCTAACTAGCAGCTATACGCAGTATTTT. This chain joins TRBV7-2 and TRBJ2-3; TRBD2 is a possible D gene (6 bases). The CDR3 loop spans 13 amino acids. V gave up 6 bases and J gave up 7 bases, with 14 bases separating them. Germline CDR1 SGHTA, CDR2 FQGNSA.

This clonotype has a count of ten or more. V and J are TRBV29-1 and TRBJ1-1; 7 bases are shared with TRBD1. The CDR3 sequence is 13 residues long. V was clipped by 6 bases and J by 0 bases; unmatched bases: 4. The germline gives CDR1 SQVTM, CDR2 ANQGSEA. CDR3 protein: CSVRQGLNTEAFF. The CDR3 DNA is TGCAGCGTCAGACAGGGATTGAACACTGAAGCTTTCTTT.

In this sample, this clonotype turned up many times. The chain uses TRBV9 and TRBJ2-3; D not certain. V shed 2 bases and J shed 1 base, with 8 bases lying between them. Germline loops: CDR1 SGDLS, CDR2 YYNGEE. This CDR3 comprises 14 residues. CDR3 amino acids: CASSVQERTDTQYF. CDR3 in DNA: TGTGCCAGCAGCGTCCAGGAGCGCACAGATACGCAGTATTTT.

This clonotype was seen a handful of times. This rearrangement joins TRBV9 to TRBJ2-5; D tentatively fits TRBD1 or TRBD2 (5 bases each). Trimming removed 3 bases from V and 3 bases from J, with 15 bases in between. This CDR3 region has 15 residues. CDR1 is SGDLS, CDR2 YYNGEE, per germline. Here the CDR3 DNA reads TGTGCCAGCAGCGCCGCCGGGACGCCAAAAGAGACCCAGTACTTC. Its translation: CASSAAGTPKETQYF.

In its sample, this clonotype was seen a few times. V and J are TRBV6-4 and TRBJ2-1; 9 bases align to TRBD2. Germline-derived CDR1 and CDR2 are MRHNA and SNTAGT. The V segment lost 3 bases and the J segment 3 bases; nucleotides outside the gene matches: 3. There are 15 residues in the CDR3. The CDR3 bases are TGTGCCAGCAGTGAGGGGACTAGCTTCTACAATGAGCAGTTCTTC. This codes for CASSEGTSFYNEQFF.

This clonotype was observed a few times. The rearrangement joins TRBV7-9 to TRBJ2-5; D gene ambiguous. V was clipped by 7 bases and J by 3 bases, with 21 bases between them. This CDR3 contains 16 residues. The germline CDR1 and CDR2 sequences are SEHNR and FQNEAQ (reference sequence). CDR3 in amino acids: CASNLFRGDREETQYF. CDR3 DNA sequence: TGTGCCAGCAACCTCTTTCGCGGTGATAGGGAAGAGACCCAGTACTTC.

The V call is TRBV7-9, the J call TRBJ2-5; D perhaps matches TRBD2 (5 bases). CDR1 is SEHNR and CDR2 is FQNEAQ in the germline V gene (reference sequence). Trimming stripped 5 bases from V and 1 base from J, with 14 bases between. CDR3 length: 15 residues. CDR3 DNA: TGTGCCAGCAGCCAAGAGGGTCTATCCCAAGAGACCCAGTACTTC. It codes for CASSQEGLSQETQYF.

The V and J genes are TRBV5-1 and TRBJ1-2; D gene uncertain. This CDR3 spans 13 amino acids. The V end lost 4 bases, the J end lost 4 bases, and 11 bases lay between the germline ends. From germline, CDR1 is SGHRS and CDR2 YFSETQ. CDR3 nucleotides: TGCGCCAGCAGCGCGAACGGGGTCTATGGCTACACCTTC. It codes for CASSANGVYGYTF.

This chain links TRBV7-9 with TRBJ1-1, with D perhaps matching TRBD1 (5 bases). V gave up 4 bases and J gave up 4 bases, with 13 bases separating them. Germline lookup yields CDR1 SEHNR and CDR2 FQNEAQ (reference sequence). The CDR3 contains 14 residues. The CDR3 DNA follows: TGTGCCAGCAGCTCCACCAGGGAGGGCACTGAAGCTTTCTTT. Protein product: CASSSTREGTEAFF.